This entry concerns a single T cell receptor (beta chain). The CDR3 covers 13 residues. V lost 4 bases to trimming and J lost 8 bases, with 11 bases between them. The germline V gene has CDR1 MDHEN and CDR2 SYDVKM. The sample comes from a study of preoperative IRX-2 immunotherapy in early breast cancer. Clones were read by immunoSEQ multiplex PCR, and TCRdb kept only the in-frame ones, dropping some. The sample carries 34,000 or so clones, less than 90% recorded once. Treatment in this sample: preoperative locoregional IRX-2 cytokine immunotherapy. The sequencing used lymph node tissue, collected from a patient treated with IRX-2 immunotherapy. This sequence joins TRBV28 and TRBJ1-4; D is perhaps TRBD1 (5 bases). The source is a human donor with breast cancer. CDR3 residues: CASSYGGKEKLFF. For the CDR3, the DNA is TGTGCCAGCAGTTATGGGGGAAAAGAAAAACTGTTTTTT.